This T cell receptor beta chain was identified during a study of Graves' ophthalmopathy and Graves' hyperthyroidism. Overall study findings and caveats: This model predicted ophthalmopathy progression (sensitivity 70% to 71%, specificity around 72%).

The CDR3 is 13 amino acids. V was shortened by 6 bases and J by 2 bases, with 8 bases between the two germline ends. Germline CDR1 SEHNR, CDR2 FQNEAQ (reference sequence). This clonotype appeared many times. Antigen specificity is unknown. Active ophthalmopathy (CAS at least 3, NOSPECS at least 4), lasting under 3 months. Amplification from RNA transcripts yielded the TCR beta CDR3 regions. Scientists carried out first-round RT-PCR using HTBI primers and then a second-round multiplex PCR. TCRdb itself ran the multiplex PCR reads through MiXCR, one entry per CDR3 protein. The sample consists of 600,000 to 700,000 distinct CDR3 sequences, 35% to 50% of them appearing once.

Material: peripheral blood. The J gene is TRBJ1-5, the V gene TRBV7-9; no definite D call. The origin of this receptor is an adult man with Graves' ophthalmopathy. The CDR3 is CASSPDGNQPQHF. CDR3 nucleotides: TGTGCCAGCAGTCCGGATGGCAATCAGCCCCAGCATTTT.